The sequence of this T cell receptor beta chain was determined in a study of CD8 T cells in ankylosing spondylitis (dated by TCRdb to about 2017). For the study in its entirety: The study set out to find disease-linked TCR variants by profiling T cell receptor beta repertoires in ankylosing spondylitis patients and healthy donors. The whole study cohort included 85 to 120 healthy donors and 25 ankylosing spondylitis patients. Peripheral blood samples were taken, and synovial fluid was additionally collected from ankylosing spondylitis patients. The research as a whole found: The disease-linked clones were reported to be significantly enriched in matched synovial fluid samples from ankylosing spondylitis patients. Blood from ankylosing spondylitis patients appeared to be characterized by a TCR beta motif made up of seven or eight highly homologous amino acid variants. In peripheral blood, the disease-linked clones were found at relatively low frequencies and had a CD8+ phenotype. Some motif variants had previously been reported in the synovial fluid and blood of reactive arthritis patients, which suggests shared mechanisms of disease initiation.

From its cysteine to its phenylalanine, the CDR3 spans 11 amino acids. The only DNA kept is the CDR3, 33 bases in frame from the first base. V is cut by 2 bases and J by 9 bases, and the space between the germline ends is 5 bases. From the germline V gene, CDR1 is MNHEY and CDR2 is SVGAGI. Reads for this sample came from an Illumina HiSeq 2500. Quantitative 5'-RACE with molecular barcodes was the method used to prepare the TCR beta libraries. The study's own analysis went as follows. A new computational method based on a probabilistic model of VDJ rearrangement was used to identify disease-linked TCR variants. Using fastp at Q25 and MiXCR, TCRdb reprocessed the public reads and kept productive beta chains. Rows merge per CDR3 protein into single entries with the most common DNA and genes. It is TCRdb's table, rather than the study itself, that gives the V and J calls and clone size. In this sample the table shows 250,000 to 300,000 distinct CDR3 sequences, 15% to 20% of which occur a single time. The ten largest clonotypes hold approximately 33% of the sample.

This clonotype was recorded a few times. Its antigen target is currently unknown. No base-level quality is on record; no much larger clone is a single base apart. Specimen: blood, either unsorted or a sorted T cell fraction (not recorded which). The clonotype was recovered from a male donor with ankylosing spondylitis or in good health (not recorded which). The chain is encoded by TRBV6-5 joined to TRBJ2-1; TRBD1 is a weak D gene call, 5 bases matching. The DNA sequence is as follows: TGTGCCAGCAGTTACGGGGCTGAGCAGTTCTTC. The translation is CASSYGAEQFF.